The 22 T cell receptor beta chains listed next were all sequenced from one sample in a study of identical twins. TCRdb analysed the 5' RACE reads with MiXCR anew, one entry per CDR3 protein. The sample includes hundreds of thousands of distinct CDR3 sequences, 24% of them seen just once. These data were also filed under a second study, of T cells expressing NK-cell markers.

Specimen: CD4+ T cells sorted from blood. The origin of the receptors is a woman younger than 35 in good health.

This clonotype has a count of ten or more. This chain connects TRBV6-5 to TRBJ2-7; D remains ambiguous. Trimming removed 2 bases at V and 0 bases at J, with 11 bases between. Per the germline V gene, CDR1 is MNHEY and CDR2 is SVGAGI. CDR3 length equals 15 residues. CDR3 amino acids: CASSYRTESSYEQYF. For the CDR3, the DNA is TGTGCCAGCAGTTACCGGACGGAGAGCTCCTACGAGCAGTACTTC.

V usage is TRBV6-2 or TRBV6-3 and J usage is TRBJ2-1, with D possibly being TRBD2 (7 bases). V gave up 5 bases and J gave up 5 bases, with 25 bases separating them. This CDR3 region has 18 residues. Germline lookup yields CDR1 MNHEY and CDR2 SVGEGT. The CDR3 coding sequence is TGTGCCAGCAGTAGCTCCCCCCAAGCGGGGACAATGGACAATGAGCAGTTCTTC. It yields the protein CASSSSPQAGTMDNEQFF.

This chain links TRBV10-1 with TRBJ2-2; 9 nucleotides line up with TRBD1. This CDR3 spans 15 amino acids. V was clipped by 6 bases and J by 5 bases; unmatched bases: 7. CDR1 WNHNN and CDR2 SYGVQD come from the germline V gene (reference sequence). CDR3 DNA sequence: TGCGCCAGCAGCCGACAGGGGGAAGGAACCGGGGAGCTGTTTTTT. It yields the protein CASSRQGEGTGELFF.

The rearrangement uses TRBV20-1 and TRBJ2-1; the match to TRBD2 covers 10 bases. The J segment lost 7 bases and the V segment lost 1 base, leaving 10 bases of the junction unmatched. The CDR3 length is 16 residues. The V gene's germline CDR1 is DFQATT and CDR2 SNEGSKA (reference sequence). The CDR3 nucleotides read TGCAGTGCTAGAGTCGGGCTAGCGGGAGCTTGGAATGAGCAGTTCTTC. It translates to CSARVGLAGAWNEQFF.

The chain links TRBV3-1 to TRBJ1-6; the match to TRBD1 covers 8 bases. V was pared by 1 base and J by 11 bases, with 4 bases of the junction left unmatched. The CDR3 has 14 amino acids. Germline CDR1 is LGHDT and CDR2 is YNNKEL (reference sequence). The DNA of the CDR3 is TGTGCCAGCAGCCAAGGGACAGGGCGCACACCCCTCCACTTT. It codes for CASSQGTGRTPLHF.

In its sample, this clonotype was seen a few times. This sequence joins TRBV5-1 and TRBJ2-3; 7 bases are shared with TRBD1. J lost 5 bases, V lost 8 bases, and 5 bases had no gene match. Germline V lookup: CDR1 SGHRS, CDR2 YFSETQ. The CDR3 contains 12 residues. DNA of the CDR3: TGCGCCAGATTCAACAGGGGAGATACGCAGTATTTT. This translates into CARFNRGDTQYF.

CDR3 in DNA: TGCAGTGCTAGAGAGGGGACAGGGACGGGAGAGACCCAGTACTTC. Translating gives CSAREGTGTGETQYF. The chain recombines TRBV20-1 with TRBJ2-5; 9 bases agree with TRBD1. Germline V gene sequence: CDR1 DFQATT, CDR2 SNEGSKA (reference sequence). The CDR3 consists of 15 residues. The V and J ends lost 0 bases and 4 bases, in that order; junction bases with no gene match: 6.

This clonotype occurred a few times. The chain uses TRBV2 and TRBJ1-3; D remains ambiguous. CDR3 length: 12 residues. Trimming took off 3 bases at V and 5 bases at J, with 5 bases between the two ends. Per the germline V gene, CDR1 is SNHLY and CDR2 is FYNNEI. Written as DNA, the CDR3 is TGTGCCAGCAGTGAGCAGCGAAACACCATATATTTT. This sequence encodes CASSEQRNTIYF.

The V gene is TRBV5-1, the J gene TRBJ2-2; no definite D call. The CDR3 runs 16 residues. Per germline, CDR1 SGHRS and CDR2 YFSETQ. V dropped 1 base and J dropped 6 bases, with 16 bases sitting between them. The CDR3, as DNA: TGCGCCAGCAGCTTGATACCCTGGACCCAGGCCGGGGAGCTGTTTTTT. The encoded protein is CASSLIPWTQAGELFF.

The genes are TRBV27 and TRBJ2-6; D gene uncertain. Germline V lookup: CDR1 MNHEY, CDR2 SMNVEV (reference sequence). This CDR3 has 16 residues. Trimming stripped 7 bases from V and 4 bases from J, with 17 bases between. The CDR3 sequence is CASKKFWASGANVLTF. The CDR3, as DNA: TGTGCCAGCAAAAAATTTTGGGCGAGCGGGGCCAACGTCCTGACTTTC.

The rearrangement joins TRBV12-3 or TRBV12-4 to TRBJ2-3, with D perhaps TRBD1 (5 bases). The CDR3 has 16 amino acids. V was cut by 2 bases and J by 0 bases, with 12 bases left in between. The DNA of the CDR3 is TGTGCCAGCAGTTTATGGCGTGGGGCTAGCACAGATACGCAGTATTTT. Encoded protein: CASSLWRGASTDTQYF.

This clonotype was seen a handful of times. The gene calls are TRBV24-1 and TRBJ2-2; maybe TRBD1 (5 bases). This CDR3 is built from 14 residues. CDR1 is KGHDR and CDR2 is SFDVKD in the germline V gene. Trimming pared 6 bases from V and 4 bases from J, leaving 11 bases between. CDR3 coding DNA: TGTGCCACCAGTCCTGACAGTGTCACCGGGGAGCTGTTTTTT. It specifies CATSPDSVTGELFF.

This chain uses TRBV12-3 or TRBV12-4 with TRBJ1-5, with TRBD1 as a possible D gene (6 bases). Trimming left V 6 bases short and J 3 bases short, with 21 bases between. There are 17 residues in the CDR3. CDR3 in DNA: TGTGCCAGCAGGAAGGGCGCTCAGGGGACTTTCAATCAGCCCCAGCATTTT. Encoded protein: CASRKGAQGTFNQPQHF.

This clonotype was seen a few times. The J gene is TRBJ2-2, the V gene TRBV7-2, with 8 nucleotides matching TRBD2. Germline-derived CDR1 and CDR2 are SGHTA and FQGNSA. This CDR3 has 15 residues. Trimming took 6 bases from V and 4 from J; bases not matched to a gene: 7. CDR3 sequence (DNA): TGTGCCAGCAGACAAGGACTAGCCGGCACCGGGGAGCTGTTTTTT. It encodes CASRQGLAGTGELFF.

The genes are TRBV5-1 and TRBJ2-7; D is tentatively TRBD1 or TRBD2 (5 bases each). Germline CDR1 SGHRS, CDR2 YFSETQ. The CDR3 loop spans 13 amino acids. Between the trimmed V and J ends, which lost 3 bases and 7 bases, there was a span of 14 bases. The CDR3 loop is CASSSGQGGEQYF. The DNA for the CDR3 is TGCGCCAGCAGCTCCGGCCAGGGCGGGGAGCAGTACTTC.

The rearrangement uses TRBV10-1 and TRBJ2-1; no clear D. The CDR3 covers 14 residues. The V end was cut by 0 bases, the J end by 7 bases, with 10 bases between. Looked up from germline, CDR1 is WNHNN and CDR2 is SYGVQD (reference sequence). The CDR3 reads CASSESLGQNEQFF. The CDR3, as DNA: TGCGCCAGCAGTGAGTCCTTAGGGCAGAATGAGCAGTTCTTC.

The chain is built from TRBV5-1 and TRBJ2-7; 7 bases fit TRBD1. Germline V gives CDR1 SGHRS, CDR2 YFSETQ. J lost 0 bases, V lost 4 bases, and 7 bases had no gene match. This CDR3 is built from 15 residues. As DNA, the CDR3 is TGCGCCAGCAGCCCGAAAGGACAGGTCTCCTACGAGCAGTACTTC. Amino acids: CASSPKGQVSYEQYF.

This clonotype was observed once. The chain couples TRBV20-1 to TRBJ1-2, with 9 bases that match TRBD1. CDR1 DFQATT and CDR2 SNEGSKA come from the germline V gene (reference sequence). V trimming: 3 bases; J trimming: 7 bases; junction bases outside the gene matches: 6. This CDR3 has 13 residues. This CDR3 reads CSASQMTGGGYTF. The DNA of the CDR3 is TGCAGTGCTAGTCAGATGACAGGGGGTGGCTACACCTTC.

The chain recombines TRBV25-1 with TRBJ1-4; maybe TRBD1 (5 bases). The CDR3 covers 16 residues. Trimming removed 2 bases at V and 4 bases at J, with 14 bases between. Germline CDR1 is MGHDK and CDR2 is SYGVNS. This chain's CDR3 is CASSESPGGSNEKLFF. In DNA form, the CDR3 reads TGTGCCAGCAGTGAAAGCCCCGGGGGAAGTAATGAAAAACTGTTTTTT.

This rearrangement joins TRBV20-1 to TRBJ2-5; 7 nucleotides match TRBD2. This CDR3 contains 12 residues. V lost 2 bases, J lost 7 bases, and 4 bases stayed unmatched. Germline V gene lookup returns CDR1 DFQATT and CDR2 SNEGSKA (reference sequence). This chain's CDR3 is CSARPSGATQYF. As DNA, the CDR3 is TGCAGTGCTAGACCCAGCGGGGCGACCCAGTACTTC.

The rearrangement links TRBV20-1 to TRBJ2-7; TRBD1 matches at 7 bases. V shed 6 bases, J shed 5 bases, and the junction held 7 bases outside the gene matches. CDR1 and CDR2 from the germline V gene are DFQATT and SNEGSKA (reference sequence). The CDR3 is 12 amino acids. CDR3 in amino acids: CSAKRTGHEQYF. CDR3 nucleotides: TGCAGTGCCAAAAGGACAGGACACGAGCAGTACTTC.

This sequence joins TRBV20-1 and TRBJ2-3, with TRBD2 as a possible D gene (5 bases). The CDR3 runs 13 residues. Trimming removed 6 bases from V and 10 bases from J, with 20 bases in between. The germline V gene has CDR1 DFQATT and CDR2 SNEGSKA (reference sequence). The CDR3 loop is CSAEGRSTRSQYF. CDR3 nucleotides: TGCAGTGCCGAGGGCCGATCTACCCGTTCGCAGTATTTT.